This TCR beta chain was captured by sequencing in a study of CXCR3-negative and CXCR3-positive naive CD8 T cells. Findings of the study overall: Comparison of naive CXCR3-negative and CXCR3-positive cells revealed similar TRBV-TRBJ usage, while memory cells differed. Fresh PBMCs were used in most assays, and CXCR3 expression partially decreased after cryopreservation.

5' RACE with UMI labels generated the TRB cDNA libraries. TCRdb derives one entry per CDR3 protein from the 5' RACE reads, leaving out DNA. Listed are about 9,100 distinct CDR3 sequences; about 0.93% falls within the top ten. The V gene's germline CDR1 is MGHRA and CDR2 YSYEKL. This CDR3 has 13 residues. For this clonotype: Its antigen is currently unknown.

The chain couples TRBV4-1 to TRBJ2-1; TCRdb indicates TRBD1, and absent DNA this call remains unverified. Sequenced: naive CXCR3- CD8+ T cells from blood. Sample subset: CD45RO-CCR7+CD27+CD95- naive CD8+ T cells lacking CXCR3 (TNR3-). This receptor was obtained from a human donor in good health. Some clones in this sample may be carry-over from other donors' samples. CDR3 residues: CASSQERGYEQFF.